A selection of T cell receptor beta chains follows, all from one sample in a study of cytomegalovirus exposure and HLA in healthy donors. Clones were read by immunoSEQ multiplex PCR, and TCRdb kept only the in-frame ones, dropping some. The sample has about 160,000 clones, about 75% seen once. The material sequenced was PBMCs. These receptor sequences come from a male donor in good health and CMV-seropositive. CDR3s include the opening cysteine and the closing phenylalanine or tryptophan. D genes are given only for firm matches. Size values are once, few and many counts, or a class for expanded clones, and some rows have none.

>TRBJ1-1|few|TRBV6-1|TRBD1
CASKPGGMNTEAFF
TGTGCCAGCAAACCAGGGGGCATGAACACTGAAGCTTTCTTT
>TRBJ2-1|NA|TRBV10-3|NA
CAIKHLSYNEQFF
TGTGCCATCAAACACCTCTCCTACAATGAGCAGTTCTTC
>TRBJ1-6|NA|TRBV23-1|NA
CASRTTPGGSRDNSPLHF
TGCGCCAGCAGAACTACACCGGGAGGGAGCAGGGATAATTCACCCCTCCACTTT
>TRBJ2-7|NA|TRBV7-2|NA
CASSLWGGLTKEEQYF
TGTGCCAGCAGCTTGTGGGGGGGCCTGACAAAGGAAGAGCAGTACTTC
>TRBJ2-2|NA|TRBV9|NA
CASAELGTGELFF
TGTGCCAGCGCGGAACTCGGCACCGGGGAGCTGTTTTTT
>TRBJ1-6|NA|TRBV7-9|TRBD1
CASSLDRGNSPLHF
TGTGCCAGCAGCTTAGACAGGGGGAATTCACCCCTCCACTTT
>TRBJ2-5|NA|TRBV7-8|TRBD2
CASSLGAGTYQETQYF
TGTGCCAGCAGCTTAGGAGCGGGGACGTACCAAGAGACCCAGTACTTC
>TRBJ1-1|NA|TRBV30|NA
CAWSVSTNTEAFF
TGTGCCTGGAGTGTGAGCACGAACACTGAAGCTTTCTTT
>TRBJ2-1|NA|TRBV10-3|TRBD1
CAIGQGGYSSYNEQFF
TGTGCCATTGGACAGGGGGGGTATAGCTCCTACAATGAGCAGTTCTTC
>TRBJ2-5|NA|TRBV7-9|NA
CASSPGEETQYF
TGTGCCAGCAGCCCCGGGGAGGAGACCCAGTACTTC
>TRBJ2-5|NA|TRBV6-5|TRBD1
CASSGQGETQYF
TGTGCCAGCAGCGGACAGGGTGAGACCCAGTACTTC
>TRBJ1-1|NA|TRBV5-1|NA
CASSLDSDPGPEAFF
TGCGCCAGCAGCTTGGACTCAGACCCAGGCCCTGAAGCTTTCTTT
>TRBJ2-5|NA|TRBV9|TRBD2
CASSVGLAGGPETQYF
TGTGCCAGCAGCGTAGGGTTAGCGGGGGGGCCGGAGACCCAGTACTTC
>TRBJ2-3|once|TRBV11-3|TRBD2
CASSLGLAGGSTDTQYF
TGTGCCAGCAGCTTAGGGCTAGCGGGGGGGAGCACAGATACGCAGTATTTT
>TRBJ1-3|NA|TRBV15|NA
CATSRDRGSGNTIYF
TGTGCCACCAGCAGAGACAGGGGCTCTGGAAACACCATATATTTT
>TRBJ2-1|few|TRBV6-5|NA
CATSPDSTYYNEQFF
TGTGCCACCTCCCCGGACAGTACTTACTACAATGAGCAGTTCTTC
>TRBJ1-4|NA|TRBV11-2|NA
CASSPQGFGEKLFF
TGTGCCAGCAGCCCGCAGGGTTTCGGAGAAAAACTGTTTTTT
>TRBJ2-7|NA|TRBV6-1|TRBD1
CASSEGTGRDEQYF
TGTGCCAGCAGTGAAGGGACAGGCCGGGACGAGCAGTACTTC
>TRBJ1-6|NA|TRBV7-2|NA
CASIPGGGVAGPLHF
TGTGCCAGCATCCCGGGAGGGGGGGTCGCTGGGCCCCTCCACTTT
>TRBJ2-7|NA|TRBV7-2|NA
CASTPRSVGQYF
TGTGCCAGCACACCGCGGAGCGTAGGGCAGTACTTC
>TRBJ1-2|once|TRBV19|TRBD1
CASSSRGTNYGYTF
TGTGCCAGTAGTAGCAGGGGGACAAACTATGGCTACACCTTC
>TRBJ1-4|NA|TRBV5-4|NA
CASSSGTTFEKLFF
TGTGCCAGCAGCAGCGGGACAACCTTTGAAAAACTGTTTTTT
>TRBJ2-6|once|TRBV10-2|NA
CASSEFPGSGANVLTF
TGCGCCAGCAGTGAGTTTCCAGGGTCTGGGGCCAACGTCCTGACTTTC
>TRBJ2-1|NA|TRBV29-1|TRBD1
CSVEEGQGDNEQFF
TGCAGCGTTGAAGAGGGACAGGGGGACAATGAGCAGTTCTTC
>TRBJ2-2|NA|TRBV5-4|NA
CASSPGQITGELFF
TGTGCCAGCAGCCCCGGACAGATCACCGGGGAGCTGTTTTTT
>TRBJ1-2|NA|TRBV19|NA
CASSSDLVLFYGYTF
TGTGCCAGTAGTTCCGACCTAGTCCTATTCTATGGCTACACCTTC
>TRBJ2-3|few|TRBV6-1|TRBD2
CASSDGGGSDTQYF
TGTGCCAGCAGTGACGGCGGGGGTTCAGATACGCAGTATTTT
>TRBJ2-7|NA|TRBV5-1|TRBD2
CASSLGLAGYYEQYF
TGCGCCAGCAGCTTGGGACTAGCGGGGTACTACGAGCAGTACTTC
>TRBJ1-6|NA|TRBV19|NA
CASSMGVGSPLHF
TGTGCCAGTAGTATGGGAGTCGGTTCACCCCTCCACTTT
>TRBJ1-1|NA|TRBV4-1|TRBD1
CASKKTGVEVEAFF
TGCGCCAGCAAAAAAACAGGGGTAGAGGTTGAAGCTTTCTTT
>TRBJ2-2|NA|TRBV4-3|TRBD2
CASSQDGGGGAESGELFF
TGCGCCAGCAGCCAAGATGGAGGCGGGGGGGCCGAGTCCGGGGAGCTGTTTTTT
>TRBJ1-1|many|TRBV6-5|TRBD1
CASRVTGGLVKAFF
TGTGCCAGCCGGGTGACAGGGGGCTTGGTTAAAGCTTTCTTT
>TRBJ2-1|NA|TRBV21-1|NA
CASSKPGQGVLTMQFF
TGTGCCAGCAGCAAACCTGGGCAGGGGGTGCTAACTATGCAGTTCTTC
>TRBJ2-7|NA|TRBV5-6|TRBD2
CASRTTSGGLYEQYF
TGTGCCAGCAGGACGACTAGCGGGGGATTGTACGAGCAGTACTTC
>TRBJ1-2|NA|TRBV30|NA
CAWSDLAPGGYTF
TGTGCCTGGAGTGATCTGGCCCCGGGGGGCTACACCTTC
>TRBJ2-1|once|TRBV19|TRBD1
CASSPVRDRYNEQFF
TGTGCCAGTAGCCCTGTCCGGGACAGGTACAATGAGCAGTTCTTC
>TRBJ2-3|few|TRBV18|TRBD1
CASSPGQGADTQYF
TGTGCCAGCTCACCGGGACAGGGGGCCGATACGCAGTATTTT
>TRBJ2-3|few|TRBV6-4|TRBD1
CASSDSTGGADTQYF
TGTGCCAGCAGTGACTCGACAGGGGGCGCAGATACGCAGTATTTT
>TRBJ2-5|NA|TRBV5-1|NA
CASSLEGGGALETQYF
TGCGCCAGCAGCTTGGAAGGAGGGGGGGCCTTAGAGACCCAGTACTTC
>TRBJ2-7|NA|TRBV6-1|TRBD1
CASTYDRAAYEQYF
TGTGCCAGCACTTACGACAGGGCTGCCTACGAGCAGTACTTC
>TRBJ2-7|NA|TRBV19|TRBD1
CASSITTGGIYEQYF
TGTGCCAGTAGTATAACAACAGGGGGCATATACGAGCAGTACTTC
>TRBJ1-5|NA|TRBV19|NA
CASSGGGDSVSNQPQHF
TGTGCCAGTAGCGGCGGGGGGGATAGTGTTAGCAATCAGCCCCAGCATTTT
>TRBJ2-7|once|TRBV18|TRBD1
CASSPIGTGGVGIEQYF
TGTGCCAGCTCACCAATCGGTACAGGGGGTGTCGGAATCGAGCAGTACTTC
>TRBJ1-1|NA|TRBV27|NA
CASSPSPGGGTEAFF
TGTGCCAGCAGTCCCTCCCCGGGGGGAGGCACTGAAGCTTTCTTT
>TRBJ1-4|NA|TRBV6-5|TRBD1
CASSRDRGKLFF
TGTGCCAGCAGTAGGGACAGGGGAAAACTGTTTTTT
>TRBJ2-7|NA|TRBV28|TRBD1
CASRRLTGVRYEQYF
TGTGCCAGCAGACGTCTGACAGGGGTTCGCTACGAGCAGTACTTC
>TRBJ2-3|NA|TRBV11-2|TRBD1
CASSPTGDGADTQYF
TGTGCCAGCAGCCCAACAGGGGATGGAGCAGATACGCAGTATTTT
>TRBJ1-1|few|TRBV4-1|TRBD1
CASSQGQGPVRNTEAFF
TGCGCCAGCAGCCAAGGACAGGGGCCGGTGAGGAACACTGAAGCTTTCTTT
>TRBJ2-1|NA|TRBV27|TRBD1
CASSFPGPHPQGRGDNEQFF
TGTGCCAGCAGTTTTCCTGGTCCCCATCCACAGGGGCGAGGGGACAATGAGCAGTTCTTC
>TRBJ2-3|NA|TRBV5-8|NA
CASSLWPGSTDTQYF
TGTGCCAGCAGCTTGTGGCCGGGGAGCACAGATACGCAGTATTTT
>TRBJ1-4|NA|TRBV6-1|NA
CASSLGRDEKLFF
TGTGCCAGCAGTTTGGGGAGGGATGAAAAACTGTTTTTT
>TRBJ1-1|few|TRBV6-6|NA
CASSSHGGGSTEAFF
TGTGCCAGCAGTTCCCACGGGGGAGGGAGCACTGAAGCTTTCTTT
>TRBJ2-1|once|TRBV30|NA
CAWRRGSSYNEQFF
TGTGCCTGGAGGAGGGGGAGCTCCTACAATGAGCAGTTCTTC
>TRBJ2-1|NA|TRBV5-1|NA
CASSWPGEQFF
TGCGCCAGCAGTTGGCCGGGGGAGCAGTTCTTC
>TRBJ1-2|NA|TRBV29-1|NA
CSAEDSWDLGYTF
TGCAGCGCCGAGGACAGTTGGGATCTTGGCTACACCTTC
>TRBJ1-2|NA|TRBV2|TRBD1
CASTKITGQGGGYTF
TGTGCCAGCACCAAGATTACAGGACAGGGAGGTGGCTACACCTTC
>TRBJ2-5|once|TRBV7-9|TRBD1
CASSWSGQGYQETQYF
TGTGCCAGCAGCTGGTCGGGACAGGGGTACCAAGAGACCCAGTACTTC
>TRBJ1-1|NA|TRBV7-6|TRBD1
CASSYVPGQGEGAEAFF
TGTGCCAGCAGCTACGTCCCGGGACAGGGGGAAGGGGCTGAAGCTTTCTTT
>TRBJ2-1|NA|TRBV30|NA
CAWSELGTPSYNEQFF
TGTGCCTGGAGTGAATTGGGGACTCCGTCCTACAATGAGCAGTTCTTC
>TRBJ1-2|NA|TRBV18|NA
CASSPGGTNYGYTF
TGTGCCAGCTCACCAGGGGGGACTAACTATGGCTACACCTTC